The 4 T cell receptor beta chains listed next were all sequenced from one sample in a study of long-term antiretroviral therapy in people with HIV. At the survey level, the v3.0 immunoSEQ assay was run. Libraries were prepared by immunoSEQ multiplex PCR; TCRdb keeps only in-frame clonotypes and omits some of them. The repertoire consists of about 28,000 clones, with roughly 94% occurring once and the leading ten covering over 3%. Source: unsorted PBMCs, taken 5.3 years after starting antiretroviral therapy. These receptors were taken from a man aged 50 or older with HIV.

The CDR3, as DNA: TGCGCCAGCAGCCAACGGGGGGGCCCGGCAGATACGCAGTATTTT. Its protein product is CASSQRGGPADTQYF. The rearrangement uses TRBV4-3 and TRBJ2-3; TRBD2 matches 8 bases. This CDR3 contains 15 residues. Germline lookup yields CDR1 LGHNA and CDR2 YSLEER. Losses at the gene ends were 2 bases for V and 4 bases for J; bases not matched to a gene: 5.

The chain combines TRBV5-4 with TRBJ2-2; 8 nucleotides match TRBD1. The length of the CDR3 is 16 residues. J gave up 8 bases and V 1 base, and 10 bases lay outside the gene matches. In germline, CDR1 is SGHNT, CDR2 YYREEE (reference sequence). The DNA for the CDR3 is TGTGCCAGCAGCTTGTTGGGCAGGGGGCGCGTGGGGGAGCTGTTTTTT. Protein sequence: CASSLLGRGRVGELFF. The whole variable domain, filled in from reference TRBV5-4 and TRBJ2-2, reads ETGVTQSPTHLIKTRGQQVTLRCSSQSGHNTVSWYQQALGQGPQFIFQYYREEENGRGNFPPRFSGLQFPNYSSELNVNALELDDSALYLCASSLLGRGRVGELFFGEGSRLTVL.

The chain is built from TRBV6-6 and TRBJ2-2; a weak D match, TRBD1 (6 bases). Trimming pared 7 bases from V and 2 bases from J, leaving 11 bases between. The CDR3 is 14 amino acids. CDR1 and CDR2 from the germline V gene are MNHNY and SVGAGI (reference sequence). The CDR3 here is CASIQGRNTGELFF. The DNA of the CDR3 is TGTGCCAGCATCCAGGGGCGCAACACCGGGGAGCTGTTTTTT.

The chain employs TRBV5-5 and TRBJ2-6, with D unclear. CDR3 length: 15 residues. The V end was cut by 2 bases, the J end by 2 bases, with 8 bases between. CDR1 and CDR2 (germline): SGHKS, YYEKEE (reference sequence). The CDR3 DNA follows: TGTGCCAGCAGCTTCTCCGTTACTGGGGCCAACGTCCTGACTTTC. Its translation is CASSFSVTGANVLTF.